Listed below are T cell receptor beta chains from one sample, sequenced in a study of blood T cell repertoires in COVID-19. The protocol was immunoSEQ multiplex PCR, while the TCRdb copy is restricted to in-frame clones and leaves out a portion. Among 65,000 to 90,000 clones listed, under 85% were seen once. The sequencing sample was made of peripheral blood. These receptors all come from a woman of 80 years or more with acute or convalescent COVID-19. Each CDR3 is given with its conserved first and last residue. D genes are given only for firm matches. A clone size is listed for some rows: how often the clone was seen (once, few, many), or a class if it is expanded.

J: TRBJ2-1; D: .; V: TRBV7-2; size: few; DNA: TGTGCCAGCAGCTTTCAATGGACAGAAGATGAGCAGTTCTTC; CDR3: CASSFQWTEDEQFF
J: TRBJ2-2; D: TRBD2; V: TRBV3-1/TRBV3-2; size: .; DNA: TGTGCCACGCGGGGGACCGGGGAGCTGTTTTTT; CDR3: CATRGTGELFF
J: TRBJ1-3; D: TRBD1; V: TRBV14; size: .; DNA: TGTGCCAGCAGCCAGGGACAGCGATACTCTGGAAACACCATATATTTT; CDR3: CASSQGQRYSGNTIYF
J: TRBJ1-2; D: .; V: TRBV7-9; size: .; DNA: TGTGCCAGCAGCTTAGTAAATGAGGCTAACTATGGCTACACCTTC; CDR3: CASSLVNEANYGYTF
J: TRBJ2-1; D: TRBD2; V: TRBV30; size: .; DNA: TGTGCCTGGAGCCGCAAAGGACTAGCGGGAGGTGAGCAGTTCTTC; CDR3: CAWSRKGLAGGEQFF
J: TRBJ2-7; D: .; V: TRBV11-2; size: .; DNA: TGTGCCAGCAGCTCCCAGAACTACGAGCAGTACTTC; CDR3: CASSSQNYEQYF
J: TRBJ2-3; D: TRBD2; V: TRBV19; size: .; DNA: TGTGCCAGTAGTATTATCTTAGCGGGAGGTACGCAGTATTTT; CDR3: CASSIILAGGTQYF
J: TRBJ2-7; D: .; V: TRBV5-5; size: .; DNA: TGTGCCAGCAGCTTGGGGGCAGGGAACGAGCAGTACTTC; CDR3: CASSLGAGNEQYF
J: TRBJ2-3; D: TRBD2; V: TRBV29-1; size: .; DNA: TGCAGCGTTGGGGGGGGAGGATTAGCCACAGATACGCAGTATTTT; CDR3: CSVGGGGLATDTQYF
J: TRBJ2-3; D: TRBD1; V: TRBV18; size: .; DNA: TGTGCCAGCTCACCACCGGGGACAGGGGGGACAGATACGCAGTATTTT; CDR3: CASSPPGTGGTDTQYF
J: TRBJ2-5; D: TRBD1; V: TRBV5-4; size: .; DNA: TGTGCCAGCAGCTTGGAGGGACAGGGGACTCTCCGGGAGACCCAGTACTTC; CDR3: CASSLEGQGTLRETQYF
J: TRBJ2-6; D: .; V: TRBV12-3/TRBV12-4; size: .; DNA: TGTGCCAGCACCTCGTCTGGGGCCAACGTCCTGACTTTC; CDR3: CASTSSGANVLTF
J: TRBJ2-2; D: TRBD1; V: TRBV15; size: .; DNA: TGTGCCACCAGCAGAGAGGACAGGGGGAACACCGGGGAGCTGTTTTTT; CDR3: CATSREDRGNTGELFF
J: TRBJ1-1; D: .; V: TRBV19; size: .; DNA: TGTGCCAGTAGTCCCCCGGGGTTGGGGATTGAAGCTTTCTTT; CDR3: CASSPPGLGIEAFF
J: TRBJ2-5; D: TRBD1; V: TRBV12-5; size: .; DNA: TGTGCTAGTGGTTTGGGGGACAGGGGCCAAGAGACCCAGTACTTC; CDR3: CASGLGDRGQETQYF
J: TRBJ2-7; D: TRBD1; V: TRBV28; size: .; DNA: TGTGCCAGCGACGAACCGGGACAGGGTTCCTACGAGCAGTACTTC; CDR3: CASDEPGQGSYEQYF
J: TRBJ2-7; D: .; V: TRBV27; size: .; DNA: TGTGCCAGCAGTCCTCCGGGACTCTACGAGCAGTACTTC; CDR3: CASSPPGLYEQYF
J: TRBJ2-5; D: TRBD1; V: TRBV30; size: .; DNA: TGTGCCTGGGGACCGGGACAGGGATTGGGGACCCAGTACTTC; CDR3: CAWGPGQGLGTQYF
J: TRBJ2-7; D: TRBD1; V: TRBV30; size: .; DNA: TGTGCCTGGAGCGCCCAGGGGGACGAGCAGTACTTC; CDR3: CAWSAQGDEQYF
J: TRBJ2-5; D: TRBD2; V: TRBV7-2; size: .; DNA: TGTGCCAGCAGCCCAGATCCAGGAGCGGGAATTCAAGAGACCCAGTACTTC; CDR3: CASSPDPGAGIQETQYF
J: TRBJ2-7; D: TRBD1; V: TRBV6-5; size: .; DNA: TGTGCCAGCAGTTACGACAGGGAACTTTACGAGCAGTACTTC; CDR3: CASSYDRELYEQYF
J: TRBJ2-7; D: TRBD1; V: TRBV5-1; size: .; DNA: TGCGCCAGCAGCTTACTCTCCGGACAGGTCGGCTACGAGCAGTACTTC; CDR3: CASSLLSGQVGYEQYF
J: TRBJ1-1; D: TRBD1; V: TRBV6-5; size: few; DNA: TGTGCCAGCAGCGATGGACAGGGGTACACTGAAGCTTTCTTT; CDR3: CASSDGQGYTEAFF
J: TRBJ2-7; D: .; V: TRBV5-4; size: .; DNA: TGTGCCAGCAGCTTGGCTCCCTACGAGCAGTACTTC; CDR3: CASSLAPYEQYF
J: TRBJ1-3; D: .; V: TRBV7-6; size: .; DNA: TGTGCCAGCAGCTTGGGACACCATGGAAACACCATATATTTT; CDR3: CASSLGHHGNTIYF
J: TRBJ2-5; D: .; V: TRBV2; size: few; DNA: TGTGCCAGCGGCCCCCTCCAAGAGACCCAGTACTTC; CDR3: CASGPLQETQYF
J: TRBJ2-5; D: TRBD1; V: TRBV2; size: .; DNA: TGTGCCAGCATCCGGGACAGAGGATCAGAGACCCAGTACTTC; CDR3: CASIRDRGSETQYF
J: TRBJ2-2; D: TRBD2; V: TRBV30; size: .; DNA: TGTGCCTGGAGAGAGGACAGGGGGGGACTAGCGGGAGGACAGAACACCGGGGAGCTGTTTTTT; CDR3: CAWREDRGGLAGGQNTGELFF
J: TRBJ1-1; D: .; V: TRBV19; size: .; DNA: TGTGCCAGTAGAACCGACATGAACACTGAAGCTTTCTTT; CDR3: CASRTDMNTEAFF
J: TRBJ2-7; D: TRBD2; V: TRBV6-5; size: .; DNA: TGTGCCAGCGGCCACGGGGGGACCTACGAGCAGTACTTC; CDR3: CASGHGGTYEQYF
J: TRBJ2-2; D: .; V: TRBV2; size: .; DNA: TGTGCCAGCAGTGGACAGTATTTGATAAACACCGGGGAGCTGTTTTTT; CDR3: CASSGQYLINTGELFF
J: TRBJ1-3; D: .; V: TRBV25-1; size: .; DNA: TGTGCCAGCAGTGACAGGGCAGGAAACACCATATATTTT; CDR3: CASSDRAGNTIYF
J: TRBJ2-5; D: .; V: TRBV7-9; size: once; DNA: TGTGCCAGCAGCATACAAGAGACCCAGTACTTC; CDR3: CASSIQETQYF
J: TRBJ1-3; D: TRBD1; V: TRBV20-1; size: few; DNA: TGCAGTGCTAGTGCCCTTCTGACAGGGAGGGGAAACACCATATATTTT; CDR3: CSASALLTGRGNTIYF
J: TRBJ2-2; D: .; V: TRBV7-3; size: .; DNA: TGTGCCAGCAGCCGGGACTCCATCGGGGAGCTGTTTTTT; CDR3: CASSRDSIGELFF
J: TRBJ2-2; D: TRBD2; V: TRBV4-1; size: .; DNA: TGCGCCAGCTCCCAGTACCAGCGGGAGTTCGGCGGGGAGCTGTTTTTT; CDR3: CASSQYQREFGGELFF
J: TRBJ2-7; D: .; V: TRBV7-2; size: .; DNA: TGTGCCAGCAGCTTAGATGAGGGCAGGGGCGAGTACGAGCAGTACTTC; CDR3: CASSLDEGRGEYEQYF
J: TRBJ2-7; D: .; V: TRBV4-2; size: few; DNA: TGTGCCAGCAGCCCGCAAGGCGAGGATTACGAGCAGTACTTC; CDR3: CASSPQGEDYEQYF
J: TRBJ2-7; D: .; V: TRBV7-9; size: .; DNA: TGTGCCAGCAGCTTACAGGGGTACGAGCAGTACTTC; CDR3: CASSLQGYEQYF
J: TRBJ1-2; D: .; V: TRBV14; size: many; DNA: TGTGCCAGCAGCCAAGATGGCAGGGTGACTGGCTACACCTTC; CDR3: CASSQDGRVTGYTF
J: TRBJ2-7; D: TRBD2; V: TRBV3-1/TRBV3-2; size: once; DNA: TGTGCCAGCAGCCGCGGGACTAGCGGGAGTCGGTACGAGCAGTACTTC; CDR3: CASSRGTSGSRYEQYF
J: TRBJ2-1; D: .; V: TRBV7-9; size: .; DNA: TGTGCCAGCAGCTTAGGGAGCTCCTACAATGAGCAGTTCTTC; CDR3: CASSLGSSYNEQFF
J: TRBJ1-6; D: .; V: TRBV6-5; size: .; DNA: TGTGCCAGCAGTTCGTTGCAAGGGGCTAATTCACCCCTCCACTTT; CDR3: CASSSLQGANSPLHF
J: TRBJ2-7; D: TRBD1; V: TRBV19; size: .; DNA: TGTGCCAGTAGCGAAGACAGGGAACACGAGCAGTACTTC; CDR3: CASSEDREHEQYF
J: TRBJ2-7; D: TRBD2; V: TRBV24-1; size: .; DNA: TGTGCCACCAGTGCAGCGGGAGCGTACGAGCAGTACTTC; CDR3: CATSAAGAYEQYF
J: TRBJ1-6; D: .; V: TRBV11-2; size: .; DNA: TGTGCCAGCAGCTTTACCCCCCGGGATTCACCCCTCCACTTT; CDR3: CASSFTPRDSPLHF
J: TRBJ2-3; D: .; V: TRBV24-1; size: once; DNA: TGTGCCACCAGTGATACCCGGCAGGGTGCAGATACGCAGTATTTT; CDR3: CATSDTRQGADTQYF
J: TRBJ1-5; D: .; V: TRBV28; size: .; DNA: TGTGCCAGCAGTTTCCTCGATCAGCCCCAGCATTTT; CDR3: CASSFLDQPQHF
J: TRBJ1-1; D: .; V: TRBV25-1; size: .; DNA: TGTGCCAGCAGAGGATTCTATCGGGTGAACACTGAAGCTTTCTTT; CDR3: CASRGFYRVNTEAFF
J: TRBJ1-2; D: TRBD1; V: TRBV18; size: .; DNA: TGTGCCAGCTCACGAGGAGTTACAGGGGATTATGGCTACACCTTC; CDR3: CASSRGVTGDYGYTF
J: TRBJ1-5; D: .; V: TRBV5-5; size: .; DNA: TGTGCCAGCAGCTTGGCCCGGGTGGCTCAGCCCCAGCATTTT; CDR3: CASSLARVAQPQHF
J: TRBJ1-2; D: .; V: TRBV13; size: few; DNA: TGTGCCAGCAGCTTCGGTCTAGCTAACTATGGCTACACCTTC; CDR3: CASSFGLANYGYTF
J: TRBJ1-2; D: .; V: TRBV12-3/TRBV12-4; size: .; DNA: TGTGCCAGCAGTAAAGCTGGTGGCTACACCTTC; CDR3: CASSKAGGYTF
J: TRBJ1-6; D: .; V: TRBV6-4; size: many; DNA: TGTGCCAGCAGTGACTCGCCCGCGGGGAATTCACCCCTCCACTTT; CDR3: CASSDSPAGNSPLHF